These 26 T cell receptor beta chains share one sample of origin, sequenced in a study of T cells after yellow fever vaccination. TCRdb ran MiXCR on the 5' RACE reads and lists one entry per CDR3 protein. Of 450,000 to 600,000 distinct CDR3 sequences in the sample, less than 15% were seen once. The sequencing used PBMCs, collected on the day of the yellow fever booster vaccination. All receptors derive from a man aged 25-40 years who received the YFV17D yellow fever vaccine.

This clonotype was counted between two and nine times. This chain connects TRBV30 to TRBJ2-3, with D tentatively TRBD1 (6 bases). Per germline, CDR1 GTSNPN and CDR2 SVGIG (reference sequence). CDR3 length: 15 residues. V was cut by 4 bases and J by 3 bases, with 17 bases left in between. The CDR3 DNA sequence: TGTGCCTGGAAATCGTTTACAGGGAAAACAGATACGCAGTATTTT. As protein: CAWKSFTGKTDTQYF.

CDR3 bases: TGTGCCAGCAGCGCTCGGACAGATAATTCACCCCTCCACTTT. Translating it yields CASSARTDNSPLHF. The rearrangement links TRBV9 to TRBJ1-6, with D tentatively TRBD1 (6 bases). CDR1 is SGDLS and CDR2 is YYNGEE in the germline V gene. Trimming left V 3 bases short and J 5 bases short, with 9 bases between. The CDR3 contains 14 residues. Full variable domain (outside the CDR3, taken from reference TRBV9 and TRBJ1-6): DSGVTQTPKHLITATGQRVTLRCSPRSGDLSVYWYQQSLDQGLQFLIQYYNGEERAKGNILERFSAQQFPDLHSELNLSSLELGDSALYFCASSARTDNSPLHFGNGTRLTVT.

Only a few counts were recorded for this clonotype. The rearrangement links TRBV27 to TRBJ1-5, with 9 bases that match TRBD1. Germline CDR1 is MNHEY and CDR2 is SMNVEV (reference sequence). With 5 bases clipped from V and 1 base from J, the junction kept 9 bases outside the gene matches. The CDR3 spans 17 residues. CDR3 coding DNA: TGTGCCAGCAGTACAGGCCACAGGGGGCTCAGCAATCAGCCCCAGCATTTT. It codes for CASSTGHRGLSNQPQHF.

This chain joins TRBV6-1 and TRBJ1-1; 8 bases fit TRBD1. This CDR3 is 16 amino acids long. V lost 7 bases, J lost 2 bases, and 12 bases stayed unmatched. Germline-derived CDR1 and CDR2 are MNHNS and SASEGT. CDR3 amino acids: CASIAGGAEKNTEAFF. In DNA, the CDR3 is TGTGCCAGCATTGCAGGGGGCGCGGAAAAAAACACTGAAGCTTTCTTT.

This rearrangement joins TRBV6-2 or TRBV6-3 to TRBJ2-3, with 8 bases lining up with TRBD2. The CDR3 has 18 residues. Germline V gene data show CDR1 as MNHEY and CDR2 as SVGEGT. J was trimmed by 2 bases and V by 2 bases; bases with no gene match: 12. CDR3 sequence (DNA): TGTGCCAGCAGTTACGATCCGTTCCTAGCGGGCAACACAGATACGCAGTATTTT. Protein sequence: CASSYDPFLAGNTDTQYF.

The rearrangement links TRBV3-1 to TRBJ2-7, with D hard to call. Trimming removed 4 bases from V and 1 base from J, with 20 bases in between. The CDR3 covers 17 residues. Germline loops: CDR1 LGHDT, CDR2 YNNKEL (reference sequence). CDR3 in amino acids: CASSLGLGRSLSYEQYF. CDR3 in DNA: TGTGCCAGCAGCCTCGGGCTTGGGCGTTCACTGTCCTACGAGCAGTACTTC.

This clonotype was counted a few times. The V gene is TRBV7-2, the J gene TRBJ2-7, with D unresolved. Deletions cut 2 bases from V and 6 bases from J, with 14 bases between. The germline V gene has CDR1 SGHTA and CDR2 FQGNSA. This CDR3 is built from 14 residues. The CDR3 nucleotides are TGTGCCAGCAGCTTACCCCAAACCCCAGGCGAGCAGTACTTC. Its translation is CASSLPQTPGEQYF.

This clonotype was detected many times. The chain employs TRBV20-1 and TRBJ2-3; 15 nucleotides align to TRBD2. CDR3 size: 15 residues. Germline trimming cut 5 bases from V and 3 bases from J; bases unmatched to any gene: 3. Germline CDR1 reads DFQATT; CDR2 reads SNEGSKA (reference sequence). CDR3 region: CSAGLAGGRTDTQYF. In nucleotides, the CDR3 is TGCAGTGCTGGACTAGCGGGGGGGCGGACAGATACGCAGTATTTT.

The chain uses TRBV7-9 and TRBJ2-2; D is ambiguous. Deletions cut 7 bases from V and 3 bases from J, with 12 bases between. CDR1 and CDR2 (germline): SEHNR, FQNEAQ (reference sequence). CDR3 length: 14 amino acids. This CDR3 is CASNPGLDTGELFF. CDR3 in DNA: TGTGCCAGCAATCCGGGTCTTGACACCGGGGAGCTGTTTTTT.

This chain connects TRBV7-3 to TRBJ2-1; 12 bases are a match to TRBD2. V gave up 4 bases and J gave up 12 bases; unmatched junction bases: 10. The CDR3 consists of 15 residues. In germline, CDR1 is SGHTA, CDR2 FQGTGA. CDR3 sequence (DNA): TGTGCCAGCAGCTCATGGGCTAGCGGGAGGGTTGTGCAGTTCTTC. Amino acid sequence: CASSSWASGRVVQFF.

The chain carries TRBV15 and TRBJ2-1; D unresolved. With 0 bases removed from V and 6 bases from J, the gap between germline ends came to 12 bases. This CDR3 contains 15 residues. The germline CDR1 and CDR2 sequences are LNHNV and YYDKDF (reference sequence). The CDR3 loop reads CATSRDLGSPNEQFF. The CDR3 DNA follows: TGTGCCACCAGCAGAGATCTTGGCTCACCCAATGAGCAGTTCTTC.

This clonotype was recorded a few times. The V gene is TRBV6-2 or TRBV6-3, the J gene TRBJ2-7, with D possibly matching TRBD2 (6 bases). The germline V and J ends were trimmed by 6 bases and 5 bases, with 17 bases remaining between them. CDR1 is MNHEY, CDR2 SVGEGT, per germline. The CDR3 is made up of 14 amino acids. CDR3 coding DNA: TGTGCCAGCAGACCCCGGAGGGGCATCCACGAGCAGTACTTC. This encodes CASRPRRGIHEQYF.

The rearrangement links TRBV6-4 to TRBJ2-3; tentative D call: TRBD1 (6 bases). Germline V CDR1 and CDR2: MRHNA, SNTAGT. V lost 3 bases and J lost 3, with 13 bases in between. This CDR3 contains 15 residues. CDR3 in amino acids: CASSEGSGETDTQYF. The DNA for the CDR3 is TGTGCCAGCAGTGAGGGCTCAGGGGAAACAGATACGCAGTATTTT.

This clonotype was observed a few times. The V and J genes are TRBV18 and TRBJ2-4, with 7 positions matching TRBD2. The V segment lost 2 bases and the J segment 6 bases; nucleotides outside the gene matches: 7. The CDR3 extends over 15 amino acids. Germline CDR1 KGHSH, CDR2 LQKENI. Here the CDR3 DNA reads TGTGCCAGCTCACCAGGGAGGGTCGACGGAAACATTCAGTACTTC. This gives the protein CASSPGRVDGNIQYF. Drawing the rest from reference TRBV18 and TRBJ2-4, the complete variable domain is NAGVMQNPRHLVRRRGQEARLRCSPMKGHSHVYWYRQLPEEGLKFMVYLQKENIIDESGMPKERFSAEFPKEGPSILRIQQVVRGDSAAYFCASSPGRVDGNIQYFGAGTRLSVL.

In this sample, this clonotype turned up many times. The chain is built from TRBV6-2 or TRBV6-3 and TRBJ2-5, with D possibly matching TRBD1 (6 bases). The CDR3 is made up of 15 amino acids. The V end lost 6 bases, the J end lost 5 bases, and 19 bases lay between the germline ends. Per germline, CDR1 MNHEY and CDR2 SVGEGT. The CDR3 coding sequence is TGTGCCAGCAGCCCAAGGACAGCAAGTAGGGAGACCCAGTACTTC. Translated: CASSPRTASRETQYF.

This rearrangement joins TRBV5-1 to TRBJ2-3; possible D gene TRBD2, 6 bases. The CDR3 totals 15 residues. Germline V gene lookup returns CDR1 SGHRS and CDR2 YFSETQ. The V and J ends lost 6 bases and 6 bases respectively, with 20 bases between them. The DNA of the CDR3 is TGCGCCAGCACCTTCGGGACTTCCCGGCGGGATACGCAGTATTTT. Translation: CASTFGTSRRDTQYF.

This clonotype was picked up many times. This CDR3 is CAWIGDSTDTQYF. CDR3 bases: TGTGCCTGGATAGGCGATAGCACAGATACGCAGTATTTT. The chain uses TRBV30 and TRBJ2-3; D is undetermined. Germline CDR1 is GTSNPN and CDR2 is SVGIG (reference sequence). The CDR3 extends over 13 amino acids. Trimming pared 4 bases from V and 0 bases from J, leaving 8 bases between.

Only a few counts were recorded for this clonotype. The genes are TRBV4-3 and TRBJ2-7, with 9 bases lining up with TRBD1. CDR1 is LGHNA and CDR2 is YSLEER in the germline V gene. CDR3 size: 15 residues. V dropped 4 bases and J dropped 5; count of bases not matched to a gene: 9. The CDR3: CASSLQQGATHEQYF. CDR3 DNA sequence: TGCGCCAGCAGCCTCCAACAGGGGGCAACCCACGAGCAGTACTTC.

A few counts support this clonotype. The CDR3 is CASSPGQSAYEQYF. The CDR3 DNA sequence: TGTGCCAGCAGCCCGGGACAGTCTGCCTACGAGCAGTACTTC. This chain links TRBV9 with TRBJ2-7, with TRBD1 matching 7 bases. Losses at the gene ends were 4 bases for V and 2 bases for J; bases not matched to a gene: 6. The CDR3 extends over 14 amino acids. Looked up from germline, CDR1 is SGDLS and CDR2 is YYNGEE.

The chain couples TRBV7-9 to TRBJ1-6; a possible D gene is TRBD1 (5 bases). This CDR3 spans 16 amino acids. CDR1 and CDR2 from the germline V gene are SEHNR and FQNEAQ (reference sequence). V lost 5 bases and J 10 bases, leaving 21 bases between the germline ends. CDR3 sequence reads: CASSASGGEGKSPLHF. In DNA form, the CDR3 reads TGTGCCAGCAGCGCCTCCGGGGGGGAGGGGAAATCACCCCTCCACTTT.

The sample holds a few counts of this clonotype. This chain uses TRBV27 with TRBJ2-3; 12 nucleotides line up with TRBD1. The trim removed 5 bases at V and 7 bases at J, leaving 7 bases unmatched. The CDR3 is 15 residues long. Germline V gives CDR1 MNHEY, CDR2 SMNVEV (reference sequence). The CDR3 coding sequence is TGTGCCAGCAGTAGGGCGGGACAGGGGGCGTATACGCAGTATTTT. This translates into CASSRAGQGAYTQYF.

A few counts support this clonotype. V usage is TRBV5-4 and J usage is TRBJ2-2; TRBD1 matches 7 bases. The CDR3 loop spans 15 amino acids. CDR1 is SGHNT, CDR2 YYREEE, per germline (reference sequence). Trimming at V came to 3 bases and at J to 5 bases, leaving 7 bases not matched to a gene. The CDR3 region has the DNA TGTGCCAGCAGCTCAGGGACAGCCCTTACCGGGGAGCTGTTTTTT. Its translation: CASSSGTALTGELFF.

The table lists this clonotype with a few counts. V gene TRBV12-3 or TRBV12-4 combines with J gene TRBJ2-1; possible D gene TRBD2, 6 bases. The V and J ends lost 4 bases and 3 bases respectively, with 13 bases between them. The CDR3 totals 15 residues. In DNA, the CDR3 is TGTGCCAGCAGTTCCGGGACTCCGGGCTACAATGAGCAGTTCTTC. Translating it yields CASSSGTPGYNEQFF.

This clonotype was detected a few times. The chain combines TRBV10-3 with TRBJ2-6; TRBD2 is a possible D gene (5 bases). This CDR3 has 17 amino acids. The germline CDR1 and CDR2 sequences are ENHRY and SYGVKD. This CDR3 is CALKPASRDSGANVLTF. CDR3 nucleotide sequence: TGTGCACTCAAACCTGCGTCCCGGGACTCTGGGGCCAACGTCCTGACTTTC.

The chain uses TRBV9 and TRBJ2-1, with a possible D match to TRBD2 (5 bases). Germline CDR1 SGDLS, CDR2 YYNGEE. Trimming shortened V by 4 bases and J by 6 bases, and 20 bases separated the two germline ends. CDR3 length: 16 residues. DNA of the CDR3: TGTGCCAGCAGCAGGGAGTCTGGGCGGAAAATCAATGAGCAGTTCTTC. This codes for CASSRESGRKINEQFF.

The chain recombines TRBV4-2 with TRBJ1-2; 9 bases are a match to TRBD1. The CDR3 length is 17 residues. CDR1 and CDR2 from the germline V gene are LGHNA and YNFKEQ. The junction had 9 bases not matched to a gene; V was cut back by 1 base and J by 3 bases. CDR3 sequence: CASSQVIGTGSHYGYTF. CDR3 coding DNA: TGTGCCAGCAGCCAAGTTATAGGGACAGGGTCGCACTATGGCTACACCTTC.